This TCR beta chain stems from a study of beta chain features in type 1 diabetes. A word on this clone: Its antigen is still unknown.

CDR1 and CDR2 from the germline V gene are MDHEN and SYDVKM. The CDR3 has 13 residues. What was sequenced were expressed TCRB transcripts, since all of the isolated RNA had been reverse transcribed. Profiling relied on immunoSEQ multiplex PCR, and the TCRdb table lists in-frame clones only, not all of them. This table holds 900,000 or so clones, roughly a sixth found once. Study findings and constraints: A possible short-template PCR bias applies equally to patients and controls. Relative to healthy donors, patients appeared to have naive, central memory and Treg TCRB repertoires that were more similar. VDJ junctions from patients with type 1 diabetes contained fewer insertions and more deletions.

The rearrangement links TRBV28 to TRBJ2-7; 7 bases line up with TRBD2. The TCR comes from a woman aged 18-30 years in good health. The sequenced sample consisted of naive CD4+ T cells from blood. The CDR3 loop is CTSLAVISYEQYF. As DNA, the CDR3 is TGTACAAGTCTAGCGGTAATTTCCTACGAGCAGTACTTC.